One and the same sample provided the 3 T cell receptor beta chains below, sequenced in a study of response to subunit inactivated influenza vaccine (dated by TCRdb to 2016 to 2019). The library came from RT-PCR. Sequencing was carried out with an Illumina HiSeq 2500. TCRdb itself trimmed the public reads at Q25 with fastp, ran MiXCR and retained productive beta chains. Every entry covers one CDR3 protein and lists the most common genes and DNA from its rows. For this sample the table gives about 530,000 distinct CDR3 sequences, of which roughly 13% were detected only once. Of the sample, around 13% falls within the top ten clones. Explained via the paper, the time point label denotes: 45 days after influenza vaccine administration. Material: PBMCs from blood, obtained 45 days after vaccination. These receptors were taken from a man in his fifties who received an inactivated influenza vaccine. Donor details come from another sample of the same person, matched by shared clones.

The V and J genes are TRBV4-3 and TRBJ2-1; 10 nucleotides align to TRBD2. This CDR3 comprises 17 residues. The germline CDR1 and CDR2 sequences are LGHNA and YSLEER. V trimming: 3 bases; J trimming: 6 bases; junction bases outside the gene matches: 11. CDR3 sequence: CASSHQKTSGTFNEQFF. CDR3 nucleotide sequence: TGCGCCAGCAGCCACCAAAAAACTAGCGGGACCTTCAATGAGCAGTTCTTC.

The CDR3 region is CASSSIAGGPGTDTQYF. The DNA for the CDR3 is TGTGCCAGCAGCTCAATAGCGGGGGGGCCGGGCACAGATACGCAGTATTTT. The chain recombines TRBV7-8 with TRBJ2-3, with TRBD2 identical over 11 bases. The V gene end was trimmed by 4 bases and the J gene end by 1 base; junction bases not matched to a gene: 7. The germline V gene has CDR1 SGHVS and CDR2 FQNEAQ. This CDR3 comprises 17 residues.

In this sample, this clonotype turned up a few times. Here the CDR3 reads CSAKMDRGGETQYF. The CDR3 nucleotides are TGCAGTGCAAAGATGGACAGGGGGGGAGAGACCCAGTACTTC. This chain uses TRBV20-1 with TRBJ2-5; 10 bases fit TRBD1. V trimming: 6 bases; J trimming: 4 bases; junction bases outside the gene matches: 8. The length of the CDR3 is 14 residues. Germline CDR1 DFQATT, CDR2 SNEGSKA (reference sequence).